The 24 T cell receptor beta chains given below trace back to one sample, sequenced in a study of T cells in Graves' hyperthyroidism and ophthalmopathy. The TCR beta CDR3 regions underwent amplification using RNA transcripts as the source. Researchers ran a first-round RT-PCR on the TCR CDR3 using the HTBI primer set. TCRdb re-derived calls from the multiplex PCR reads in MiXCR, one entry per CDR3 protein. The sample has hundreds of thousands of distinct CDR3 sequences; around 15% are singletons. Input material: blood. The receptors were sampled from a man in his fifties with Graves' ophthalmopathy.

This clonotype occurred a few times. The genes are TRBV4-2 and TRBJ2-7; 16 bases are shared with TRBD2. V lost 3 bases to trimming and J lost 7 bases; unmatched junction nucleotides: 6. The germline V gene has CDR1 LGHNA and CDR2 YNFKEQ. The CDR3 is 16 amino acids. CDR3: CASSQEPGLAGGEQYF. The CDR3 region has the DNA TGTGCCAGCAGCCAGGAACCGGGACTAGCGGGAGGGGAGCAGTACTTC.

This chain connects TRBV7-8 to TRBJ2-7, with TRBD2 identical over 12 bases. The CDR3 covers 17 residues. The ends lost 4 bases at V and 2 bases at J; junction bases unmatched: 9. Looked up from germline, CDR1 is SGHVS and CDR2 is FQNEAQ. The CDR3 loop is CASSSYTSGRPPYEQYF. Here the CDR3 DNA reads TGTGCCAGCAGCTCTTATACTAGCGGGAGGCCCCCCTACGAGCAGTACTTC.

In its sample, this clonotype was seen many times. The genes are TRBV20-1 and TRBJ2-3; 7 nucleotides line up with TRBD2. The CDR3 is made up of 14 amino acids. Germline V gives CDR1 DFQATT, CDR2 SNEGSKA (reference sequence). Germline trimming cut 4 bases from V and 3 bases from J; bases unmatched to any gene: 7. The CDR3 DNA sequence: TGCAGTGCTATTTTGCGGGAGATAACAGATACGCAGTATTTT. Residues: CSAILREITDTQYF.

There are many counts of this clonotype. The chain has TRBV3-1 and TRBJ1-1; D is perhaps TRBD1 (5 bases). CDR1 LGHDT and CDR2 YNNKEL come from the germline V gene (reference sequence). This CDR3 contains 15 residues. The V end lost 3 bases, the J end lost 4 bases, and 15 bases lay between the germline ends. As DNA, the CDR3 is TGTGCCAGCAGCCAGTCGGCGCAGGGTGGCACTGAAGCTTTCTTT. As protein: CASSQSAQGGTEAFF.

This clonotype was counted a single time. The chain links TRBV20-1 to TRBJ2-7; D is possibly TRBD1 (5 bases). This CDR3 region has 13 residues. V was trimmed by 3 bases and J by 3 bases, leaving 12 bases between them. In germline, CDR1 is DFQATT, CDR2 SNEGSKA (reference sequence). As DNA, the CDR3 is TGCAGTGCTAGGCCTAGGGGAATCTACGAGCAGTACTTC. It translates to CSARPRGIYEQYF.

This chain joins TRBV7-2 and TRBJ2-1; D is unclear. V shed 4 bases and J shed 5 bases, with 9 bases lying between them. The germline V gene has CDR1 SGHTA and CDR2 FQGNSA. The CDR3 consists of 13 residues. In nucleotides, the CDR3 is TGTGCCAGCAGCTCATCGACCAACAATGAGCAGTTCTTC. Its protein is CASSSSTNNEQFF.

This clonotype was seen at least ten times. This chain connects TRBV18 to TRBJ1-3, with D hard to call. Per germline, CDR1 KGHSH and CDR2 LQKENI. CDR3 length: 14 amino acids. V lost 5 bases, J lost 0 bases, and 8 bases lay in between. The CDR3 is CASSTTSSGNTIYF. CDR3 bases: TGTGCCAGCTCAACCACTTCCTCTGGAAACACCATATATTTT.

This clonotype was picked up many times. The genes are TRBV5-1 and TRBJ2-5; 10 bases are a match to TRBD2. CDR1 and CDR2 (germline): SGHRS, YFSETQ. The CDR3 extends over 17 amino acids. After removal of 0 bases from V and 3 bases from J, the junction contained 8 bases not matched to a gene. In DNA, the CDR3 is TGCGCCAGCAGCTTGGGGGCGACTAGCGGGCCCGAAGAGACCCAGTACTTC. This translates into CASSLGATSGPEETQYF.

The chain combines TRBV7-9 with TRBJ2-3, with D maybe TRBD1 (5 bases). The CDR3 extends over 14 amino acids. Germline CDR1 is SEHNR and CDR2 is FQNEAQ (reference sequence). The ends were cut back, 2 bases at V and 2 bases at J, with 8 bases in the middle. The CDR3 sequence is CASSLLQDTDTQYF. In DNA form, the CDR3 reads TGTGCCAGCAGCTTATTACAGGACACAGATACGCAGTATTTT.

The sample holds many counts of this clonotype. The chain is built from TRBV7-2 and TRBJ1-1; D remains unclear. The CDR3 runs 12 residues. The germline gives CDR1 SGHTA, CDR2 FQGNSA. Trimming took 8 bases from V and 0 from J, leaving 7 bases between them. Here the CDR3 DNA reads TGTGCCAGCCAATCCATGAACACTGAAGCTTTCTTT. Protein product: CASQSMNTEAFF.

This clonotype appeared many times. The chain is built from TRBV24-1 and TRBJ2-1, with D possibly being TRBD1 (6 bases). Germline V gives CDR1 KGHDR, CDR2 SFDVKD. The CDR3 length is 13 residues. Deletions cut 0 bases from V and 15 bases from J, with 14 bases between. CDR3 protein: CATSDLRGHGPFF. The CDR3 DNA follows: TGTGCCACCAGTGATTTGAGGGGACATGGGCCGTTCTTC.

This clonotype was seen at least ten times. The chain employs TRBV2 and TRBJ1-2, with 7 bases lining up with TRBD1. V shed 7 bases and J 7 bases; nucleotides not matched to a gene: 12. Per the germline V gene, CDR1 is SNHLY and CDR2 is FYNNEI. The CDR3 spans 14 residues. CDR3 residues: CASKADRVRSGYTF. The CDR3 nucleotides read TGTGCCAGCAAAGCCGACAGGGTAAGATCTGGCTACACCTTC. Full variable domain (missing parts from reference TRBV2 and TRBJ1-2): EPEVTQTPSHQVTQMGQEVILRCVPISNHLYFYWYRQILGQKVEFLVSFYNNEISEKSEIFDDQFSVERPDGSNFTLKIRSTKLEDSAMYFCASKADRVRSGYTFGSGTRLTVV.

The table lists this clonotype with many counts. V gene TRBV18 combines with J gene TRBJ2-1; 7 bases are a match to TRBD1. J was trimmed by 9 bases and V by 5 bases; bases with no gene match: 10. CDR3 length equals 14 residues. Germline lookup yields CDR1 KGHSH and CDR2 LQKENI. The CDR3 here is CASSSLDRFGEQFF. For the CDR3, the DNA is TGTGCCAGCTCATCACTGGACAGGTTTGGTGAGCAGTTCTTC.

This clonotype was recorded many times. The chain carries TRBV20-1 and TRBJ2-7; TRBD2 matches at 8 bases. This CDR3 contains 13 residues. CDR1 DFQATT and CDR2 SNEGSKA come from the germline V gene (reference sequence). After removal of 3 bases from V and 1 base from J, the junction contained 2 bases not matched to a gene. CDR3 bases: TGCAGTGCTAGGCAGCGGGAGTCCTACGAGCAGTACTTC. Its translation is CSARQRESYEQYF.

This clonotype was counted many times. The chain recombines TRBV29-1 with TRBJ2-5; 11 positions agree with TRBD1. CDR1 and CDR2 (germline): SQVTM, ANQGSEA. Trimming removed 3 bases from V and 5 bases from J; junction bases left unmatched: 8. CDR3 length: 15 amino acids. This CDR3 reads CSVEWTGGVGETQYF. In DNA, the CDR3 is TGCAGCGTTGAGTGGACAGGGGGCGTGGGGGAGACCCAGTACTTC.

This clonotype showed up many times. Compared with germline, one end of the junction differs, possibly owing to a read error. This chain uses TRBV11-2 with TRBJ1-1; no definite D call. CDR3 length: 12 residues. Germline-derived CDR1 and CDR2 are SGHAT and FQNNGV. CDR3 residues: CASSLEIGEAFF. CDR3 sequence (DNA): TGTGCCAGCAGCCTAGAGATAGGAGAAGCTTTCTTT.

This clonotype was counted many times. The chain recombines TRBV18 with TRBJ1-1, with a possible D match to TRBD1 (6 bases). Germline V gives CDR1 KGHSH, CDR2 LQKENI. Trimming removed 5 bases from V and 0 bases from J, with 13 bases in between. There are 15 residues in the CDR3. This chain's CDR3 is CASSIRDIVNTEAFF. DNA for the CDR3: TGTGCCAGCTCAATCCGGGACATAGTGAACACTGAAGCTTTCTTT.

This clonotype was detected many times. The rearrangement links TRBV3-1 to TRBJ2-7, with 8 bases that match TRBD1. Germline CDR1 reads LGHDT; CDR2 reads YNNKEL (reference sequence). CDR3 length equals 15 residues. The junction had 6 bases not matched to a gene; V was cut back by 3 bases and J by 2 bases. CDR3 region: CASSHLTGATYEQYF. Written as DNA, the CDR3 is TGTGCCAGCAGCCACCTGACAGGGGCGACCTACGAGCAGTACTTC.

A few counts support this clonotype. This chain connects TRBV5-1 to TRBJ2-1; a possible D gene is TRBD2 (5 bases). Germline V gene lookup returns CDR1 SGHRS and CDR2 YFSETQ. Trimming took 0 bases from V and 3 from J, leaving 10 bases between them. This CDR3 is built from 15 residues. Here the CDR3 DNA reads TGCGCCAGCAGCTTGGACGAGAGGGTCTACAATGAGCAGTTCTTC. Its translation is CASSLDERVYNEQFF.

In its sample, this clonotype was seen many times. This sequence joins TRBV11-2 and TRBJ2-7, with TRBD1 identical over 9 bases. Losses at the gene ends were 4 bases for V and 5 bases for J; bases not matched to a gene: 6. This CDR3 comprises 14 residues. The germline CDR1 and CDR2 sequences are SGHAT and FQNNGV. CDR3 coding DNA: TGTGCCAGCAGCTCCCCGGGACAGGGCCACGAGCAGTACTTC. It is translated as CASSSPGQGHEQYF.

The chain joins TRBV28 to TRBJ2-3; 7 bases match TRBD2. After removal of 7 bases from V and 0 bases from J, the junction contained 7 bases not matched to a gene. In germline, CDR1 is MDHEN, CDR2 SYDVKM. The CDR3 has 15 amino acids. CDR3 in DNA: TGTGCCAGCAACCTGGGGGGGTCTAGCACAGATACGCAGTATTTT. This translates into CASNLGGSSTDTQYF. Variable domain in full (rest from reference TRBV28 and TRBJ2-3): DVKVTQSSRYLVKRTGEKVFLECVQDMDHENMFWYRQDPGLGLRLIYFSYDVKMKEKGDIPEGYSVSREKKERFSLILESASTNQTSMYLCASNLGGSSTDTQYFGPGTRLTVL.

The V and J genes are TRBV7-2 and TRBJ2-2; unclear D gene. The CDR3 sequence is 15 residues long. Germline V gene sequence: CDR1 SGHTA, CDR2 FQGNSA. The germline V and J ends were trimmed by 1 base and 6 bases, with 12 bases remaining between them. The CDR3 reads CASSLGVSRAGELFF. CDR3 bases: TGTGCCAGCAGCTTAGGTGTTAGTCGGGCCGGGGAGCTGTTTTTT. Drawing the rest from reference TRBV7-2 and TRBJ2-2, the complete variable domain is GAGVSQSPSNKVTEKGKDVELRCDPISGHTALYWYRQSLGQGLEFLIYFQGNSAPDKSGLPSDRFSAERTGGSVSTLTIQRTQQEDSAVYLCASSLGVSRAGELFFGEGSRLTVL.

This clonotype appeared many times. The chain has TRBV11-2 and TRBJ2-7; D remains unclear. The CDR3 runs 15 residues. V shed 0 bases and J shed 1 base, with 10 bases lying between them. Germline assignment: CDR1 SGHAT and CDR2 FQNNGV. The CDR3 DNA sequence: TGTGCCAGCAGCTTAGAGTTGTCCGCGTCCTACGAGCAGTACTTC. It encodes CASSLELSASYEQYF.

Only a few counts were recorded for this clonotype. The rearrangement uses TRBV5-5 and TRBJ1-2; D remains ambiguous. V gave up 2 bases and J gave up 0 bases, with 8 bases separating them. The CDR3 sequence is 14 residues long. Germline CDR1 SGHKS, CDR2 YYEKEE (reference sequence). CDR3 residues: CASSFAPTNYGYTF. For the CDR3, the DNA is TGTGCCAGCAGCTTTGCGCCCACTAACTATGGCTACACCTTC. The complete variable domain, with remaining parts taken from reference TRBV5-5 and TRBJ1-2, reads DAGVTQSPTHLIKTRGQQVTLRCSPISGHKSVSWYQQVLGQGPQFIFQYYEKEERGRGNFPDRFSARQFPNYSSELNVNALLLGDSALYLCASSFAPTNYGYTFGSGTRLTVV.